These 2 T cell receptor beta chains came from one sample sequenced in a study of blood T cell repertoires in COVID-19 (dated by TCRdb to 2019 to 2021). Library preparation was by the immunoSEQ multiplex PCR assay. The clones in this table, taken by TCRdb from immuneACCESS, are in-frame only. Not every clone is retained; where verified, under half of the shortfall comes from an unresolved V gene, and the cause of the rest is unknown. This sample comprises more than 350,000 clones, around nine tenths of them detected only once. The top ten hold less than 1.5% of the sample. Sequencing was performed on PBMCs or T cells enriched from blood (not recorded which). These receptors were taken from a woman aged 18 to 35 who had been exposed to COVID-19.

This clone has a single count. The chain employs TRBV7-2 and TRBJ2-7; maybe TRBD2 (6 bases). The germline gives CDR1 SGHTA, CDR2 FQGNSA. The CDR3 consists of 13 residues. V dropped 1 base and J dropped 9 bases, with 13 bases sitting between them. As DNA, the CDR3 is TGTGCCAGCAGCTTAGGGAGGGCCGCATCGCAGTACTTC. Translated: CASSLGRAASQYF. Using reference TRBV7-2 and TRBJ2-7 for the parts outside the CDR3, the full variable domain is GAGVSQSPSNKVTEKGKDVELRCDPISGHTALYWYRQSLGQGLEFLIYFQGNSAPDKSGLPSDRFSAERTGGSVSTLTIQRTQQEDSAVYLCASSLGRAASQYFGPGTRLTVT.

This clone has only a few counts. The J gene is TRBJ2-2, the V gene TRBV15, with a weak D call TRBD2 (5 bases). Between the trimmed V and J ends, which lost 6 bases and 4 bases, there was a span of 12 bases. Germline V gene data show CDR1 as LNHNV and CDR2 as YYDKDF (reference sequence). The CDR3 spans 14 residues. The CDR3 reads CATSPITSTGELFF. The CDR3 DNA reads as TGTGCCACCAGTCCAATTACTAGCACCGGGGAGCTGTTTTTT.